These 32 T cell receptor beta chains were all obtained from the same sample, sequenced in a study of CD8+CD57+ T cells in acquired aplastic anemia. Profiling that covered TCR beta VDJ and CDR3 relied on genomic DNA as its template. TCRdb re-called the reads with MiXCR, one entry per CDR3 protein. The data hold some 180,000 distinct CDR3 sequences, with 35% to 50% observed a single time. Sequencing input: sorted CD4+, CD8+, or CD8+CD57+ T cells (not recorded which) from PBMCs. Every receptor here comes from a human donor in good health.

The chain couples TRBV12-3 or TRBV12-4 to TRBJ2-1; TRBD2 matches at 7 bases. The CDR3 covers 15 residues. The V gene end was trimmed by 3 bases and the J gene end by 7 bases; junction bases not matched to a gene: 9. CDR3 amino acids: CASSFNGGSWNEQFF. In DNA form, the CDR3 reads TGTGCCAGCAGTTTTAATGGCGGGAGCTGGAATGAGCAGTTCTTC.

Only a few counts were recorded for this clonotype. The V call is TRBV10-3, the J call TRBJ1-2; D is undetermined. The CDR3 contains 14 residues. The germline V and J ends were trimmed by 2 bases and 4 bases, with 11 bases remaining between them. Germline V lookup: CDR1 ENHRY, CDR2 SYGVKD. CDR3 protein: CAISEGATTYGYTF. CDR3 sequence (DNA): TGTGCCATCAGTGAGGGAGCGACGACCTATGGCTACACCTTC.

A note on this clonotype: A single base separates this from a much larger clone, so it may be a read error. V is TRBV6-1 and J is TRBJ2-7; 7 bases fit TRBD1. CDR1 and CDR2 from the germline V gene are MNHNS and SASEGT. This CDR3 has 16 residues. The DNA of the CDR3 is TGTGCCAGCAGTGCTGCCTCCAGGGGGTACATAGGCGAGCGGTACTTC. This encodes CASSAASRGYIGERYF.

The chain employs TRBV20-1 and TRBJ2-7; 8 positions agree with TRBD2. Trimming took 5 bases from V and 12 from J; bases not matched to a gene: 12. Germline CDR1 DFQATT, CDR2 SNEGSKA (reference sequence). CDR3 length: 12 amino acids. The CDR3 is CSAEGTRLERYF. Here the CDR3 DNA reads TGCAGTGCTGAGGGGACTAGACTCGAACGGTACTTC.

This clonotype was seen ten or more times. The rearrangement uses TRBV13 and TRBJ2-2, with 11 bases lining up with TRBD1. After removal of 8 bases from V and 5 bases from J, the junction contained 7 bases not matched to a gene. Germline assignment: CDR1 PRHDT and CDR2 FYEKMQ (reference sequence). This CDR3 is built from 15 residues. For the CDR3, the DNA is TGTGCCAGCCTGAGACGGGACAGGGGGACCGGGGAGCTGTTTTTT. Protein: CASLRRDRGTGELFF.

This clonotype has only one observation. V usage is TRBV24-1 and J usage is TRBJ2-5, with TRBD1 matching over 7 bases. The trim removed 0 bases at V and 5 bases at J, leaving 11 bases unmatched. This CDR3 contains 17 residues. Per germline, CDR1 KGHDR and CDR2 SFDVKD. Written as DNA, the CDR3 is TGTGCCACCAGTGATTTGGGGGCCCAGGGGGAAGGGGAGACCCAGTACTTC. It translates to CATSDLGAQGEGETQYF.

The chain links TRBV5-1 to TRBJ2-2; D uncertain. The CDR3 totals 14 residues. Between the trimmed V and J ends, which lost 2 bases and 4 bases, there was a span of 9 bases. CDR1 and CDR2 from the germline V gene are SGHRS and YFSETQ. DNA for the CDR3: TGCGCCAGCAGCTTACCGACGTTCACCGGGGAGCTGTTTTTT. This gives the protein CASSLPTFTGELFF. The entire variable domain, with the rest obtained from reference TRBV5-1 and TRBJ2-2, is as follows: KAGVTQTPRYLIKTRGQQVTLSCSPISGHRSVSWYQQTPGQGLQFLFEYFSETQRNKGNFPGRFSGRQFSNSRSEMNVSTLELGDSALYLCASSLPTFTGELFFGEGSRLTVL.

This clonotype was counted only a few times. This may come from a read error, since a much larger clone is one base off. The chain has TRBV20-1 and TRBJ1-1; no clear D gene. The CDR3 is made up of 13 amino acids. The germline V gene encodes CDR1 DFQATT and CDR2 SNEGSKA (reference sequence). CDR3 sequence: CSARARLRTEALF. CDR3 bases: TGCAGTGCTAGAGCCCGGTTGCGGACTGAAGCTCTCTTT.

J is TRBJ2-7 and V is TRBV19; TRBD1 agrees at 8 bases. The V segment lost 7 bases and the J segment 3 bases; nucleotides outside the gene matches: 8. The CDR3 sequence is 14 residues long. Germline V gene sequence: CDR1 LNHDA, CDR2 SQIVND (reference sequence). The CDR3 spells CASKMQGASYEQYF. The CDR3 DNA sequence: TGTGCCAGTAAAATGCAGGGGGCTAGCTACGAGCAGTACTTC.

Comments on this clonotype: One end of the junction does not line up with germline, which may come from a read error. This chain connects TRBV14 to TRBJ1-6; no definite D call. The CDR3 is made up of 9 amino acids. Germline V gene data show CDR1 as SGHDN and CDR2 as FVKESK. For the CDR3, the DNA is TGTGCCAGCAGCCAACCCTTCCACTTT. Translation gives CASSQPFHF.

Only a few counts were recorded for this clonotype. This chain links TRBV6-1 with TRBJ1-2; the D is unclear. Germline lookup yields CDR1 MNHNS and CDR2 SASEGT. The CDR3 is 17 amino acids. Deletions cut 5 bases from V and 6 bases from J, with 25 bases between. The CDR3, as DNA: TGTGCCAGCAGTTTCGTTCAGAGGGAAATCGGTTCGGATGGCTACACCTTC. It yields the protein CASSFVQREIGSDGYTF.

Of note for this clonotype: A junction boundary mismatches the germline segment, possibly from a read error. The chain couples TRBV9 to TRBJ2-7; 8 bases are a match to TRBD1. In germline, CDR1 is SGDLS, CDR2 YYNGEE. This CDR3 comprises 15 residues. The CDR3 DNA reads TGTGCCGGCAGCGTAACCGGGACAGGAGGGAACGAGCAGTACTTC. Its translation is CAGSVTGTGGNEQYF.

This chain connects TRBV10-3 to TRBJ1-2; no firm D call. This CDR3 spans 12 amino acids. Trimming left V 9 bases short and J 8 bases short, with 16 bases between. Germline V gene data show CDR1 as ENHRY and CDR2 as SYGVKD. The CDR3 DNA is TGTGCCATTCGGATGTATGAGTTGGGCTACACCTTC. This gives the protein CAIRMYELGYTF.

The chain employs TRBV5-4 and TRBJ2-7; 7 bases agree with TRBD1. The V segment lost 3 bases and the J segment 4 bases; nucleotides outside the gene matches: 13. There are 16 residues in the CDR3. CDR1 SGHNT and CDR2 YYREEE come from the germline V gene (reference sequence). Here the CDR3 DNA reads TGTGCCAGCAGCTGGGCCGGGACAGCGGTGGTGTACGAGCAGTACTTC. It specifies CASSWAGTAVVYEQYF.

This clonotype was counted many times. V is TRBV7-2 and J is TRBJ1-2; 9 nucleotides agree with TRBD1. J lost 5 bases, V lost 3 bases, and 7 bases had no gene match. CDR3 size: 15 residues. From germline, CDR1 is SGHTA and CDR2 FQGNSA. The CDR3 spells CASSFTGTGTYGYTF. In nucleotides, the CDR3 is TGTGCCAGCAGCTTCACCGGGACAGGGACGTATGGCTACACCTTC. Full variable domain (rest looked up from reference TRBV7-2 and TRBJ1-2): GAGVSQSPSNKVTEKGKDVELRCDPISGHTALYWYRQSLGQGLEFLIYFQGNSAPDKSGLPSDRFSAERTGGSVSTLTIQRTQQEDSAVYLCASSFTGTGTYGYTFGSGTRLTVV.

The rearrangement uses TRBV5-1 and TRBJ2-1, with D maybe TRBD1 (5 bases). The V and J ends lost 1 base and 4 bases respectively, with 15 bases between them. Germline V lookup: CDR1 SGHRS, CDR2 YFSETQ. CDR3 length equals 16 residues. The CDR3 sequence is CASSLFATAVYNEQFF. CDR3 sequence (DNA): TGCGCCAGCAGCTTGTTCGCGACAGCCGTTTACAATGAGCAGTTCTTC.

J is TRBJ2-7 and V is TRBV7-2; 11 positions agree with TRBD1. Germline V lookup: CDR1 SGHTA, CDR2 FQGNSA. After removal of 5 bases from V and 3 bases from J, the junction contained 6 bases not matched to a gene. The CDR3 spans 15 residues. CDR3 sequence reads: CASSTTGTGGYEQYF. The CDR3 nucleotides are TGTGCCAGCAGCACGACCGGGACAGGGGGCTACGAGCAGTACTTC.

This clonotype was recorded a few times. This may come from a read error, since a much larger clone is one base off. This sequence joins TRBV19 and TRBJ2-3; 7 bases align to TRBD2. This CDR3 is built from 16 residues. Germline CDR1 is LNHDA and CDR2 is SQIVND (reference sequence). The CDR3: CACSIARLAGTDTQYF. The CDR3, as DNA: TGTGCCTGTAGTATTGCGCGCCTAGCGGGCACAGATACGCAGTATTTT.

This clonotype was detected ten times or more. The junction shows a germline mismatch at one end, possibly a read error. The genes are TRBV6-1 and TRBJ1-5; D remains unclear. The CDR3 covers 15 residues. Germline V lookup: CDR1 MNHNS, CDR2 SASEGT. The CDR3 region is CASSERRGSNQPQHF. The CDR3 region has the DNA TGTGCCAGCAGTGAACGTCGAGGAAGCAATCAGCCTCAGCATTTT.

This clonotype came up once. The rearrangement joins TRBV5-6 to TRBJ2-5, with D perhaps being TRBD1 or TRBD2 (7 bases each). Germline assignment: CDR1 SGHDT and CDR2 YYEEEE. CDR3 length equals 14 residues. Between the trimmed V and J ends, which lost 4 bases and 5 bases, there was a span of 15 bases. This CDR3 is CASSIQGGFETQYF. As DNA, the CDR3 is TGTGCCAGCAGCATTCAGGGGGGGTTTGAGACCCAGTACTTC.

The chain joins TRBV20-1 to TRBJ1-2; no clear D. The V end was cut by 1 base, the J end by 8 bases, with 8 bases between. The CDR3 spans 11 residues. The germline CDR1 and CDR2 sequences are DFQATT and SNEGSKA (reference sequence). CDR3 bases: TGCAGTGCTAGAGTTGGGCAGGGCTACACCTTC. This encodes CSARVGQGYTF.

The CDR3 region has the DNA TGCAGCGCCGAACCGGGACAGGGGGTGTTGGAGACCCAGTACTTC. This sequence encodes CSAEPGQGVLETQYF. The rearrangement links TRBV29-1 to TRBJ2-5; TRBD1 aligns across 11 bases. The CDR3 consists of 15 residues. Germline V gives CDR1 SQVTM, CDR2 ANQGSEA. Unmatched junction bases numbered 12, after V lost 7 bases and J lost 5 bases.

This clonotype showed up just a few times. This may come from a read error, since a much larger clone is one base off. The chain couples TRBV5-6 to TRBJ1-6; TRBD1 aligns across 8 bases. Germline CDR1 SGHDT, CDR2 YYEEEE. The CDR3 runs 15 residues. The CDR3 coding sequence is TGTGCCGGCAGCCTAAGACAGGGGAATAATTCACCCCTCCACTTT. Translated: CAGSLRQGNNSPLHF.

V usage is TRBV24-1 and J usage is TRBJ1-2; D unresolved. Trimming left V 3 bases short and J 5 bases short, with 6 bases between. Germline V lookup: CDR1 KGHDR, CDR2 SFDVKD. The CDR3 sequence is 12 residues long. The CDR3 sequence is CATSDGLYGYTF. The CDR3 DNA follows: TGTGCCACCAGTGATGGCCTGTATGGCTACACCTTC.

The table lists this clonotype with many counts. This CDR3 fails to terminate in the conserved phenylalanine or tryptophan, so it likely reflects a read error. This rearrangement joins TRBV20-1 to TRBJ2-7; 14 bases align to TRBD2. This CDR3 region has 13 residues. Germline CDR1 DFQATT, CDR2 SNEGSKA (reference sequence). The ends lost 5 bases at V and 5 bases at J; junction bases unmatched: 2. For the CDR3, the DNA is TGCAGTGCTCGGACTAGCGGGAGGAACGAGCAGTACTGC. Protein: CSARTSGRNEQYC.

The sample holds many counts of this clonotype. The chain uses TRBV2 and TRBJ2-2; D is perhaps TRBD1 (5 bases). CDR3 length: 13 residues. Deletions cut 10 bases from V and 1 base from J, with 10 bases between. Germline values: CDR1 SNHLY, CDR2 FYNNEI. For the CDR3, the DNA is TGTGCCACCACAGACAGGAACACCGGGGAGCTGTTTTTT. Protein: CATTDRNTGELFF.

This clonotype was seen a few times. This chain connects TRBV28 to TRBJ1-1; TRBD1 matches 7 bases. Per the germline V gene, CDR1 is MDHEN and CDR2 is SYDVKM. The CDR3 has 14 residues. Trimming cost V 8 bases and J 4 bases; bases outside gene matches: 10. Here the CDR3 reads CASGKGGATTEAFF. In DNA, the CDR3 is TGTGCCAGCGGGAAAGGGGGCGCGACCACTGAAGCTTTCTTT. Variable domain in full (rest from reference TRBV28 and TRBJ1-1): DVKVTQSSRYLVKRTGEKVFLECVQDMDHENMFWYRQDPGLGLRLIYFSYDVKMKEKGDIPEGYSVSREKKERFSLILESASTNQTSMYLCASGKGGATTEAFFGQGTRLTVV.

This clonotype was observed at least ten times. CDR3 region: CASSASGQGYGYTF. CDR3 in DNA: TGTGCCAGCAGTGCCTCAGGACAGGGGTATGGCTACACCTTC. The chain recombines TRBV6-4 with TRBJ1-2, with 9 bases lining up with TRBD1. J gave up 5 bases and V 4 bases, and 5 bases lay outside the gene matches. The V gene's germline CDR1 is MRHNA and CDR2 SNTAGT. This CDR3 has 14 residues.

The rearrangement links TRBV30 to TRBJ2-1, with unresolved D. V gave up 8 bases and J gave up 4 bases, with 15 bases separating them. The CDR3 has 13 residues. CDR1 GTSNPN and CDR2 SVGIG come from the germline V gene (reference sequence). In DNA, the CDR3 is TGTGCCAGAAACGATCAGCTTTACAATGAGCAGTTCTTC. This sequence encodes CARNDQLYNEQFF.

The rearrangement uses TRBV10-3 and TRBJ1-2, with D possibly matching TRBD1 (5 bases). V lost 5 bases, J lost 6 bases, and 22 bases lay in between. Germline V gene sequence: CDR1 ENHRY, CDR2 SYGVKD. The CDR3 loop spans 16 amino acids. As DNA, the CDR3 is TGTGCCATCAGTTCCGGAAGGGGTGGGAGGGCAGATGGCTACACCTTC. Protein sequence: CAISSGRGGRADGYTF.

This chain connects TRBV28 to TRBJ2-2; D might be TRBD1 (5 bases). The germline CDR1 and CDR2 sequences are MDHEN and SYDVKM. Trimming removed 7 bases at V and 3 bases at J, with 9 bases between. The CDR3 length is 13 residues. The CDR3 loop is CASKGSDTGELFF. The CDR3 nucleotides are TGTGCCAGCAAGGGGTCTGACACCGGGGAGCTGTTTTTT.

This clonotype has only a few counts. The rearrangement uses TRBV25-1 and TRBJ2-1; maybe TRBD2 (6 bases). Trimming stripped 3 bases from V and 5 bases from J, with 14 bases between. Germline assignment: CDR1 MGHDK and CDR2 SYGVNS. This CDR3 contains 15 residues. CDR3 region: CASSDPGELHNEQFF. CDR3 in DNA: TGTGCCAGCAGTGATCCGGGGGAACTCCACAATGAGCAGTTCTTC. The full variable domain, rest sourced from reference TRBV25-1 and TRBJ2-1, is EADIYQTPRYLVIGTGKKITLECSQTMGHDKMYWYQQDPGMELHLIHYSYGVNSTEKGDLSSESTVSRIRTEHFPLTLESARPSHTSQYLCASSDPGELHNEQFFGPGTRLTVL.